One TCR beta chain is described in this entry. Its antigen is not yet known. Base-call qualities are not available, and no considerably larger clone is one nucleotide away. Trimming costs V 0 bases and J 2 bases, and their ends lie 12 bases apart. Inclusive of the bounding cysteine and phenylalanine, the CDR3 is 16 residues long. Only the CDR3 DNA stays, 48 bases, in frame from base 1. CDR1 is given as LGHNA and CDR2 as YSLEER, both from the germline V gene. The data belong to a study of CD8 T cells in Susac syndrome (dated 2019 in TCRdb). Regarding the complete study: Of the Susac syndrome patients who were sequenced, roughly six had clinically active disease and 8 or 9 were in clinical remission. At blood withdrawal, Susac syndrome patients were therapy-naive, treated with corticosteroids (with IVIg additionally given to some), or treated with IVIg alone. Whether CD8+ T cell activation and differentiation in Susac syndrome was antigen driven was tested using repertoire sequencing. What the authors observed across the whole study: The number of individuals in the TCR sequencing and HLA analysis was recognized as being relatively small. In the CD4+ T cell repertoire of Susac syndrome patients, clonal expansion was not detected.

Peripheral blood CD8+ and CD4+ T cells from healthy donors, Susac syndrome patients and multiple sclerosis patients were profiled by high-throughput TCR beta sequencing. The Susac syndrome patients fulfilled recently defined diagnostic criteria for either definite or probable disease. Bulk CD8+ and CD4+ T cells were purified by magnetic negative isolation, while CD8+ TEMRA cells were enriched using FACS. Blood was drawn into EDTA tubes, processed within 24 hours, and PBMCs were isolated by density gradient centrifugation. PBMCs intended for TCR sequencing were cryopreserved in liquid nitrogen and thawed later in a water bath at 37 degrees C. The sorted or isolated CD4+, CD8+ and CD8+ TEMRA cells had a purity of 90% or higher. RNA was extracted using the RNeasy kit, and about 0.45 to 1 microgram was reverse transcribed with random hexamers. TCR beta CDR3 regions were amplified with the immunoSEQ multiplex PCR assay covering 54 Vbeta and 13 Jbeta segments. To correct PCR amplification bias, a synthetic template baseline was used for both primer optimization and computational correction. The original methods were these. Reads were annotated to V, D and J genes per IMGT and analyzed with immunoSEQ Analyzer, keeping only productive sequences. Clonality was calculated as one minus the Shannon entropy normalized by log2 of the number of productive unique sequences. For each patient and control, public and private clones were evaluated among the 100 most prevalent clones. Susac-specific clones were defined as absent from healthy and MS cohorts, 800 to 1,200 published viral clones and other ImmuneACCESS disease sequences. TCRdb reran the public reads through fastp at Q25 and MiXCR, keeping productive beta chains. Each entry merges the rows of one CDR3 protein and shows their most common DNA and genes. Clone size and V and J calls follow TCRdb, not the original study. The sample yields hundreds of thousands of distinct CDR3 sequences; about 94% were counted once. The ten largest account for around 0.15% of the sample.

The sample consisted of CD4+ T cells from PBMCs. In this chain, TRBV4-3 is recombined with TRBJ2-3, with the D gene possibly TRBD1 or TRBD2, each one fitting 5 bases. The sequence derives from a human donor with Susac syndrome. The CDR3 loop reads CASSQDRGGSTDTQYF. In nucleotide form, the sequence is TGCGCCAGCAGCCAAGATCGTGGGGGTTCCACAGATACGCAGTATTTT.